This T cell receptor (beta chain) emerged from a study of regulatory T cells in long-lasting Graves disease. This clonotype turned up a few times. This CDR3 has 15 residues. Germline assignment: CDR1 LNHDA and CDR2 SQIVND (reference sequence). Trimming removed 9 bases from V and 5 bases from J, with 22 bases in between. In building TCR beta libraries, iRepertoire HTBI primers were used together with Arm-PCR of CDR3 regions. TCRdb reprocessed the multiplex PCR reads with MiXCR, giving one entry per CDR3 protein. The repertoire consists of 450,000 to 700,000 distinct CDR3 sequences, with roughly 13% occurring once and the leading ten covering over 7.5%. Time point given: newly diagnosed GD, antithyroid drugs for less than 3 months. PBMC RNA served as the TCR library source. The same sample was also used in a study of T cells in Graves' hyperthyroidism and ophthalmopathy. That work contributes: HTBI primers were the set used in a first-round RT-PCR of the TCR CDR3.

The rearrangement joins TRBV19 to TRBJ1-2; a weak D match, TRBD1 (5 bases). This TCR was recovered from a man under 40 with Graves disease. The source was peripheral blood mononuclear cells (PBMCs), collected at new diagnosis, from a patient treated with antithyroid drugs. The CDR3 spells CASRDPSSVLYGYTF. CDR3 coding DNA: TGTGCCAGCCGGGACCCTTCCTCCGTCCTTTATGGCTACACCTTC.